These 27 T cell receptor beta chains originate from one sample sequenced in a study of regulatory T cells in long-lasting Graves disease. The time point denotes: newly diagnosed GD, antithyroid drugs for less than 3 months. PBMC RNA was the source of the TCR library. Through Arm-PCR of CDR3 regions and iRepertoire HTBI primers, TCR beta libraries were built. TCRdb re-analysed the multiplex PCR reads in MiXCR, keeping a single row per CDR3 protein. The data contain about 540,000 distinct CDR3 sequences, 13% of them singletons. These data were likewise used in another study, on T cells in Graves' hyperthyroidism and ophthalmopathy.

Source: peripheral blood mononuclear cells (PBMCs), taken at new diagnosis, from a patient treated with antithyroid drugs. Source of these receptors: a man aged 25 to 40 with Graves disease.

This sequence joins TRBV28 and TRBJ1-1, with D possibly matching TRBD1 (6 bases). Trimming cost V 8 bases and J 1 base, with 20 bases left between them. The CDR3 is 16 residues long. Germline values: CDR1 MDHEN, CDR2 SYDVKM. The CDR3 region has the DNA TGTGCCAGCCGGCAACAGGCGGGGGGGGCGAACACTGAAGCTTTCTTT. Translating it yields CASRQQAGGANTEAFF.

This clonotype was counted many times. The chain has TRBV28 and TRBJ2-7; 7 nucleotides agree with TRBD2. V gave up 7 bases and J gave up 3 bases; unmatched junction bases: 6. There are 13 residues in the CDR3. Germline-derived CDR1 and CDR2 are MDHEN and SYDVKM. CDR3 DNA: TGTGCCAGCATATGGACGGGAGGCTACGAGCAGTACTTC. Translating it yields CASIWTGGYEQYF. Using reference TRBV28 and TRBJ2-7 for the parts outside the CDR3, the full variable domain is DVKVTQSSRYLVKRTGEKVFLECVQDMDHENMFWYRQDPGLGLRLIYFSYDVKMKEKGDIPEGYSVSREKKERFSLILESASTNQTSMYLCASIWTGGYEQYFGPGTRLTVT.

This chain uses TRBV5-1 with TRBJ2-7; maybe TRBD2 (6 bases). The CDR3 extends over 14 amino acids. Trimming shortened V by 4 bases and J by 6 bases, and 17 bases separated the two germline ends. CDR1 and CDR2 from the germline V gene are SGHRS and YFSETQ. The CDR3 bases are TGCGCCAGCAGCCGGGACTTACCTTCGGGCGAGCAGTACTTC. Translation gives CASSRDLPSGEQYF. Variable domain in full (rest from reference TRBV5-1 and TRBJ2-7): KAGVTQTPRYLIKTRGQQVTLSCSPISGHRSVSWYQQTPGQGLQFLFEYFSETQRNKGNFPGRFSGRQFSNSRSEMNVSTLELGDSALYLCASSRDLPSGEQYFGPGTRLTVT.

At least ten counts were recorded for this clonotype. Germline is not matched at one junction end, which may reflect a read error. The CDR3 reads CASSYSMAGGNTDTQYF. CDR3 coding DNA: TGTGCCAGCAGTTACTCGATGGCGGGAGGGAACACAGATACGCAGTATTTT. The chain carries TRBV6-4 and TRBJ2-3; 9 bases match TRBD2. Germline CDR1 reads MRHNA; CDR2 reads SNTAGT. This CDR3 has 17 amino acids.

The table lists this clonotype with many counts. The V gene is TRBV12-3 or TRBV12-4, the J gene TRBJ2-1, with D possibly being TRBD2 (6 bases). V lost 4 bases and J lost 8, with 21 bases in between. The CDR3 loop spans 16 amino acids. CDR3 sequence reads: CASSSPLALGGDEQFF. CDR3 DNA sequence: TGTGCCAGCAGTTCTCCACTAGCCCTGGGTGGTGATGAGCAGTTCTTC.

This clonotype has only a few counts. This chain connects TRBV7-6 to TRBJ2-5, with 8 bases that match TRBD2. This CDR3 region has 16 residues. The V and J ends lost 5 bases and 4 bases, in that order; junction bases with no gene match: 12. Germline-derived CDR1 and CDR2 are SGHVS and FNYEAQ. CDR3 coding DNA: TGTGCCAGCAGCCCCTGGGGAGCGGGAGTCCGAGAGACCCAGTACTTC. Translating it yields CASSPWGAGVRETQYF.

The gene calls are TRBV6-4 and TRBJ1-1, with 12 bases lining up with TRBD1. The CDR3 length is 18 residues. V dropped 7 bases and J dropped 3; count of bases not matched to a gene: 15. Germline CDR1 MRHNA, CDR2 SNTAGT. For the CDR3, the DNA is TGTGCCAGCAACCCGACGAGGGGGACAGGGGGCTCGCACACTGAAGCTTTCTTT. Protein sequence: CASNPTRGTGGSHTEAFF.

The V and J genes are TRBV3-1 and TRBJ2-6; 7 nucleotides align to TRBD1. With V trimmed by 4 bases and J by 0 bases, 6 bases remained unmatched. CDR1 and CDR2 (germline): LGHDT, YNNKEL (reference sequence). CDR3 size: 17 residues. The CDR3 sequence is CASSRQGSPSGANVLTF. In nucleotides, the CDR3 is TGTGCCAGCAGCCGACAGGGATCACCCTCTGGGGCCAACGTCCTGACTTTC.

This clonotype was recorded many times. J is TRBJ1-5 and V is TRBV6-1, with unresolved D. Looked up from germline, CDR1 is MNHNS and CDR2 is SASEGT. The CDR3 has 13 amino acids. Trimming pared 2 bases from V and 3 bases from J, leaving 5 bases between. The CDR3 reads CASSERNNQPQHF. DNA for the CDR3: TGTGCCAGCAGTGAACGAAACAATCAGCCCCAGCATTTT.

The table lists this clonotype with many counts. The chain uses TRBV20-1 and TRBJ1-1; 9 nucleotides agree with TRBD1. Looked up from germline, CDR1 is DFQATT and CDR2 is SNEGSKA (reference sequence). The CDR3 is 13 residues long. J was trimmed by 1 base and V by 6 bases; bases with no gene match: 3. The CDR3 coding sequence is TGCAGTGCCCCGGGACAGGGGAACACTGAAGCTTTCTTT. Translating it yields CSAPGQGNTEAFF.

This clonotype was seen repeatedly, ten times or more. The V call is TRBV20-1, the J call TRBJ2-7, with 10 bases matching TRBD2. CDR3 length: 14 residues. V dropped 0 bases and J dropped 6; count of bases not matched to a gene: 5. From germline, CDR1 is DFQATT and CDR2 SNEGSKA (reference sequence). The CDR3 loop is CSARDQLAGVEQYF. The CDR3 DNA is TGCAGTGCTAGAGATCAGCTAGCGGGGGTCGAGCAGTACTTC.

Only one count was recorded for this clonotype. This CDR3 is missing its conserved last phenylalanine or tryptophan, likely due to a read error. This chain connects TRBV20-1 to TRBJ2-4; no firm D call. Germline V CDR1 and CDR2: DFQATT, SNEGSKA (reference sequence). The CDR3 totals 13 residues. The V gene lost 6 bases and the J gene lost 0 bases, with 9 bases spanning the gap. CDR3 DNA: TGCAGTGCCCGGCTGCTAGCCAAAAACATTCAGTACCTC. It yields the protein CSARLLAKNIQYL.

V usage is TRBV13 and J usage is TRBJ1-4; the D gene is possibly TRBD1 (5 bases). CDR1 PRHDT and CDR2 FYEKMQ come from the germline V gene (reference sequence). V lost 5 bases, J lost 6 bases, and 16 bases lay in between. The CDR3 is 15 amino acids. The chain's CDR3 is CASSVSGAGDEKLFF. CDR3 DNA: TGTGCCAGCAGCGTATCAGGAGCGGGGGATGAAAAACTGTTTTTT.

This clonotype was picked up a small number of times. The chain recombines TRBV9 with TRBJ2-7; D is undetermined. The CDR3 has 14 amino acids. In germline, CDR1 is SGDLS, CDR2 YYNGEE. V was shortened by 3 bases and J by 3 bases, with 13 bases between the two germline ends. Written as DNA, the CDR3 is TGTGCCAGCAGCGGACCCGGCACCCTCTACGAGCAGTACTTC. It translates to CASSGPGTLYEQYF.

The CDR3 loop is CASSYLGASGRVEQYF. CDR3 in DNA: TGTGCCAGCAGTTACCTCGGGGCTAGCGGGAGAGTCGAGCAGTACTTC. This chain links TRBV6-2 or TRBV6-3 with TRBJ2-7; TRBD2 agrees at 10 bases. CDR1 and CDR2 (germline): MNHEY, SVGEGT. This CDR3 is 16 amino acids long. With 2 bases clipped from V and 6 bases from J, the junction kept 10 bases outside the gene matches.

This clonotype was detected a few times. CDR3 DNA: TGTGCCAGCAGCTTGTCCAGCGGGAGGACCAAGAACACCGGGGAGCTGTTTTTT. It encodes CASSLSSGRTKNTGELFF. V gene TRBV11-1 combines with J gene TRBJ2-2; TRBD2 aligns across 9 bases. The CDR3 spans 18 residues. V lost 3 bases and J lost 1; bases outside the gene matches: 9. The V gene's germline CDR1 is SGHAT and CDR2 FQDESV (reference sequence).

DNA for the CDR3: TGTGCCAGTGCGACTAGCGGGAGGGCAACTACGCAGTATTTT. Translated, it gives CASATSGRATTQYF. The chain carries TRBV19 and TRBJ2-3; 14 bases align to TRBD2. The CDR3 consists of 14 residues. Germline V gene lookup returns CDR1 LNHDA and CDR2 SQIVND (reference sequence). V was clipped by 8 bases and J by 8 bases; unmatched bases: 6. Based on the CDR3 plus reference TRBV19 and TRBJ2-3, the full variable domain is DGGITQSPKYLFRKEGQNVTLSCEQNLNHDAMYWYRQDPGQGLRLIYYSQIVNDFQKGDIAEGYSVSREKKESFPLTVTSAQKNPTAFYLCASATSGRATTQYFGPGTRLTVL.

In this sample, this clonotype turned up many times. The chain uses TRBV20-1 and TRBJ1-2; TRBD1 might be the D (5 bases). Trimming removed 0 bases at V and 6 bases at J, with 8 bases between. There are 12 residues in the CDR3. In germline, CDR1 is DFQATT, CDR2 SNEGSKA (reference sequence). The CDR3 reads CSARERTHGYTF. CDR3 sequence (DNA): TGCAGTGCTAGAGAGCGGACACATGGCTACACCTTC.

This clonotype was seen at least ten times. The chain carries TRBV12-3 or TRBV12-4 and TRBJ2-7; the D gene is possibly TRBD1 (5 bases). The CDR3 runs 12 residues. The V end lost 6 bases, the J end lost 6 bases, and 12 bases lay between the germline ends. The CDR3 DNA reads TGTGCCAGCAGGACAAATGGGGCCGAGCAGTACTTC. As protein: CASRTNGAEQYF.

Concerning this clonotype: This could be a read error, since a much larger clone is one nucleotide away. This sequence joins TRBV20-1 and TRBJ2-3; D possibly uses TRBD1 or TRBD2 (5 bases each). V lost 6 bases, J lost 9 bases, and 19 bases lay in between. This CDR3 contains 13 residues. CDR1 is DFQATT and CDR2 is SNEGSKA in the germline V gene (reference sequence). As DNA, the CDR3 is TGCAGTGCAGACTCTACGTGGGGGAGCACGCAGTATTTT. It translates to CSADSTWGSTQYF.

This clonotype has more than one count but fewer than ten. At one boundary the junction diverges from the germline segment, which might be a read error. This chain uses TRBV5-1 with TRBJ2-7; the match to TRBD2 covers 7 bases. Germline V gives CDR1 SGHRS, CDR2 YFSETQ. The CDR3 is made up of 16 amino acids. CDR3 in DNA: TGTGCCAGCAACTTAGGGGCTAGCGGAGTCTCCCCCGAGCAGTACTTC. Residues: CASNLGASGVSPEQYF.

V gene TRBV29-1 combines with J gene TRBJ2-3; D is perhaps TRBD2 (6 bases). Germline-derived CDR1 and CDR2 are SQVTM and ANQGSEA. This CDR3 region has 17 residues. V lost 0 bases and J lost 3, with 19 bases in between. CDR3 region: CSVEDGTLPYNTDTQYF. In DNA form, the CDR3 reads TGCAGCGTTGAAGATGGGACTCTTCCGTATAATACAGATACGCAGTATTTT.

The sample holds many counts of this clonotype. The chain carries TRBV9 and TRBJ2-1, with TRBD1 identical over 7 bases. The germline gives CDR1 SGDLS, CDR2 YYNGEE. This CDR3 region has 15 residues. Trimming at V came to 4 bases and at J to 3 bases, leaving 7 bases not matched to a gene. CDR3 sequence: CASSLGTDRYNEQFF. CDR3 DNA: TGTGCCAGCAGCCTTGGGACAGACCGCTACAATGAGCAGTTCTTC.

As regards this clonotype: A much larger clone sits a single nucleotide away, making a read error possible. The chain combines TRBV6-2 or TRBV6-3 with TRBJ2-3; D is possibly TRBD2 (6 bases). Per germline, CDR1 MNHEY and CDR2 SVGEGT. V was clipped by 7 bases and J by 4 bases, with 15 bases between them. There are 14 residues in the CDR3. The CDR3 region has the DNA TGTGCCAGCAAACGGACTTCTAGCGCAGATACGCAGTATTTT. Amino acid sequence: CASKRTSSADTQYF.

This clonotype was picked up many times. The chain links TRBV27 to TRBJ1-2; 9 bases match TRBD1. The CDR3 has 13 amino acids. The germline gives CDR1 MNHEY, CDR2 SMNVEV (reference sequence). Losses at the gene ends were 2 bases for V and 8 bases for J; bases not matched to a gene: 3. CDR3 nucleotides: TGTGCCAGCAGTTTAAGACAGGGGGTCGGCTACACCTTC. Translated: CASSLRQGVGYTF.

This clonotype was observed at least ten times. This chain joins TRBV2 and TRBJ1-1; D call uncertain. The CDR3 sequence is 15 residues long. Trimming took 1 base from V and 6 from J, leaving 15 bases between them. The V gene's germline CDR1 is SNHLY and CDR2 FYNNEI. The CDR3 region is CASSEELQVAAEAFF. CDR3 nucleotides: TGTGCCAGCAGTGAAGAGCTCCAGGTGGCGGCTGAAGCTTTCTTT.

This clonotype was seen at least ten times. The chain employs TRBV5-1 and TRBJ2-5; TRBD1 agrees at 7 bases. The V gene end was trimmed by 3 bases and the J gene end by 1 base; junction bases not matched to a gene: 9. Germline CDR1 is SGHRS and CDR2 is YFSETQ. The CDR3 has 16 amino acids. The CDR3: CASSSPGTDLQETQYF. DNA of the CDR3: TGCGCCAGCAGCTCCCCTGGGACAGATCTCCAAGAGACCCAGTACTTC.